This T cell receptor beta chain was found in a study of blood T cells in healthy people across ages. Findings and caveats of the study: A conclusive naive versus antigen-experienced comparison was prevented by the unsorted PBMCs.

A second roughly 6 to 12 cycle PCR used barcoded and J-beta primers. TCRdb processed the 5' RACE reads anew with MiXCR; each CDR3 protein has one entry. The data contain 750,000 to 950,000 distinct CDR3 sequences, approximately 32% of them seen just once; the ten biggest clones take up about 10%. CDR3 length: 15 amino acids. J gave up 6 bases and V 3 bases, and 8 bases lay outside the gene matches. Per the germline V gene, CDR1 is LGHDT and CDR2 is YNNKEL (reference sequence). As regards this clonotype: Its antigen is not known.

These data also formed part of another study, on T cells of mothers and their children. That publication notes: In unrelated and related pairs, TCR recombination output is shaped in a similar way by thymic selection.

Sequenced material: blood. The genes are TRBV3-1 and TRBJ1-5; TRBD1 matches at 7 bases. The receptor comes from a woman between 40 and 55 years old in good health. For the CDR3, the DNA is TGTGCCAGCAGCCAGGTTGACAGGGCGGGTCAGCCCCAGCATTTT. It is translated as CASSQVDRAGQPQHF.